The 14 T cell receptor beta chains below were found in one sample sequenced in a study of PD-L1 blockade in urothelial cancer (dated by TCRdb to about 2017). Explained via the paper, the time point label denotes: peripheral blood 6 weeks after treatment start. Library preparation used the immunoSEQ multiplex PCR assay. As stored in TCRdb, this immuneACCESS dataset retains in-frame rearrangements with V and J assigned. A fraction of the clones does not appear; measured against another copy, unresolved V genes explain less than half of the discrepancy, and the remainder lacks a known reason. The sample includes some 51,000 clones, with 85% to 90% observed a single time. The ten biggest clones cover roughly 2.5% of the sample. The source material was PBMCs, sampled around atezolizumab (anti-PD-L1) treatment. The receptors originated from a man aged 55 to 70 with urothelial cancer.

The rearrangement joins TRBV7-2 to TRBJ1-5, with TRBD1 identical over 9 bases. Germline V gene sequence: CDR1 SGHTA, CDR2 FQGNSA. J gave up 5 bases and V 0 bases, and 14 bases lay outside the gene matches. CDR3 length: 19 residues. CDR3: CASSLAAGTGLLRDQPQHF. The DNA for the CDR3 is TGTGCCAGCAGCTTAGCGGCTGGGACAGGGCTTTTGAGGGATCAGCCCCAGCATTTT.

V is TRBV4-2 and J is TRBJ1-2; the D gene is possibly TRBD1 (5 bases). The CDR3 has 13 residues. Germline V CDR1 and CDR2: LGHNA, YNFKEQ. V was cut by 3 bases and J by 7 bases, with 12 bases left in between. Written as DNA, the CDR3 is TGTGCCAGCAGCCAGCAGGGTTTAGGTGGCTACACCTTC. Amino acids: CASSQQGLGGYTF.

The chain couples TRBV6-6 to TRBJ2-7; 9 bases line up with TRBD1. The germline V gene has CDR1 MNHNY and CDR2 SVGAGI (reference sequence). Unmatched junction bases numbered 3, after V lost 5 bases and J lost 1 base. The CDR3 sequence is 14 residues long. In nucleotides, the CDR3 is TGTGCCAGCAGTAAGACAGGGGGGTCCTACGAGCAGTACTTC. Amino acids: CASSKTGGSYEQYF.

This clone is a singleton in its sample. Germline is not matched at one junction end, which may reflect a read error. V usage is TRBV30 and J usage is TRBJ2-7; 7 bases map to TRBD2. The CDR3 spans 13 residues. Germline-derived CDR1 and CDR2 are GTSNPN and SVGIG (reference sequence). The CDR3 nucleotides read TGTGCCGGGAGGGTGGGGCGAGCCTACGAGCAGTACTTC. The encoded protein is CAGRVGRAYEQYF. The full variable domain, its missing parts supplied by reference TRBV30 and TRBJ2-7, is SQTIHQWPATLVQPVGSPLSLECTVEGTSNPNLYWYRQAAGRGLQLLFYSVGIGQISSEVPQNLSASRPQDRQFILSSKKLLLSDSGFYLCAGRVGRAYEQYFGPGTRLTVT.

The chain carries TRBV6-6 and TRBJ1-5; 7 nucleotides agree with TRBD1. Losses at the gene ends were 6 bases for V and 7 bases for J; bases not matched to a gene: 3. CDR1 and CDR2 (germline): MNHNY, SVGAGI (reference sequence). This CDR3 spans 12 amino acids. The CDR3 region is CASRIQGQPQHF. CDR3 nucleotides: TGTGCCAGCAGAATACAGGGGCAGCCCCAGCATTTT.

This sequence joins TRBV10-3 and TRBJ1-2, with D possibly TRBD1 on 5 matching bases. Looked up from germline, CDR1 is ENHRY and CDR2 is SYGVKD. The V gene lost 2 bases and the J gene lost 8 bases, with 9 bases spanning the gap. The CDR3 spans 12 residues. In DNA form, the CDR3 reads TGTGCCATCAGTGAGGGGGCGTTGGGCTACACCTTC. It encodes CAISEGALGYTF.

The V gene is TRBV11-2, the J gene TRBJ2-1, with a tentative D call TRBD2 (6 bases). With 5 bases removed from V and 0 bases from J, the gap between germline ends came to 14 bases. Looked up from germline, CDR1 is SGHAT and CDR2 is FQNNGV. This CDR3 region has 16 residues. CDR3 in DNA: TGTGCCAGCAGCCCCCGTACTAGCAGCTCCTACAATGAGCAGTTCTTC. The encoded protein is CASSPRTSSSYNEQFF.

The chain couples TRBV11-2 to TRBJ2-7; no reliable D call. In germline, CDR1 is SGHAT, CDR2 FQNNGV. The CDR3 contains 16 residues. V lost 1 base and J lost 2, with 15 bases in between. The chain's CDR3 is CASSLVSSGITYEQYF. In DNA form, the CDR3 reads TGTGCCAGCAGCTTAGTATCGTCAGGCATTACCTACGAGCAGTACTTC.

The chain has TRBV9 and TRBJ2-1; the D gene is possibly TRBD2 (6 bases). CDR3 size: 15 residues. Germline V CDR1 and CDR2: SGDLS, YYNGEE. Between the trimmed V and J ends, which lost 4 bases and 3 bases, there was a span of 14 bases. CDR3 nucleotides: TGTGCCAGCAGCCCCCACCCCGGGGGCTACAATGAGCAGTTCTTC. It is translated as CASSPHPGGYNEQFF.

J is TRBJ2-5 and V is TRBV5-5; 9 nucleotides align to TRBD2. The CDR3 totals 16 residues. In germline, CDR1 is SGHKS, CDR2 YYEKEE (reference sequence). The V and J ends lost 0 bases and 2 bases, in that order; junction bases with no gene match: 5. DNA for the CDR3: TGTGCCAGCAGCTTGGATGGCGGGAGGGGACAAGAGACCCAGTACTTC. Its protein product is CASSLDGGRGQETQYF. The full variable domain, completed using reference TRBV5-5 and TRBJ2-5, is DAGVTQSPTHLIKTRGQQVTLRCSPISGHKSVSWYQQVLGQGPQFIFQYYEKEERGRGNFPDRFSARQFPNYSSELNVNALLLGDSALYLCASSLDGGRGQETQYFGPGTRLLVL.

A single count supports this clone. The chain combines TRBV7-8 with TRBJ1-1, with D hard to call. Germline V lookup: CDR1 SGHVS, CDR2 FQNEAQ. This CDR3 is 14 amino acids long. The V gene lost 4 bases and the J gene lost 3 bases, with 12 bases spanning the gap. CDR3 nucleotide sequence: TGTGCCAGCAGCTCGGAGACCGAGGACACTGAAGCTTTCTTT. Its protein product is CASSSETEDTEAFF.

V usage is TRBV30 and J usage is TRBJ1-3; a weak D match, TRBD1 (5 bases). The CDR3 runs to 15 residues. Germline lookup yields CDR1 GTSNPN and CDR2 SVGIG (reference sequence). Trimming took 0 bases from V and 3 from J, leaving 12 bases between them. CDR3 in amino acids: CAWSVWRGSGNTIYF. CDR3 bases: TGTGCCTGGAGTGTATGGCGGGGGAGTGGAAACACCATATATTTT.

The chain couples TRBV10-3 to TRBJ2-3, with TRBD2 matching 9 bases. Looked up from germline, CDR1 is ENHRY and CDR2 is SYGVKD. The length of the CDR3 is 17 residues. After removal of 10 bases from V and 2 bases from J, the junction contained 16 bases not matched to a gene. The CDR3: CATLGRRRGGSTDTQYF. CDR3 coding DNA: TGTGCCACCCTGGGTCGGCGGCGGGGGGGCTCCACAGATACGCAGTATTTT.

Details on this clone: Its ends do not fully match the called genes, so a read error is possible. The chain recombines TRBV19 with TRBJ2-1, with 7 bases fitting TRBD1. Germline CDR1 LNHDA, CDR2 SQIVND (reference sequence). The CDR3 sequence is 13 residues long. The CDR3: CASSAGTAYERFF. For the CDR3, the DNA is TGTGCCAGTAGTGCTGGGACAGCTTATGAGCGGTTCTTC.